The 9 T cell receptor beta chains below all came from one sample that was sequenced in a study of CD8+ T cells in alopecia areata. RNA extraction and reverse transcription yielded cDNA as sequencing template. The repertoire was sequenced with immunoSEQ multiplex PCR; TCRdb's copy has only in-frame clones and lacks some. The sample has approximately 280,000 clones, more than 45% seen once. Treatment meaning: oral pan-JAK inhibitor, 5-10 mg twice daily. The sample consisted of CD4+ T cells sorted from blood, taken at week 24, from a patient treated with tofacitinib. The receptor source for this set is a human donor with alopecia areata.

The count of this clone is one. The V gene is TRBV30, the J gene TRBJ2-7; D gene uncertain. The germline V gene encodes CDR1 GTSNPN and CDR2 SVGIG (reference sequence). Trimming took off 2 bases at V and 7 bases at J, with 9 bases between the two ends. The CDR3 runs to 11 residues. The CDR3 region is CAWSFTKEQYF. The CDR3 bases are TGTGCCTGGAGTTTTACCAAGGAGCAGTACTTC.

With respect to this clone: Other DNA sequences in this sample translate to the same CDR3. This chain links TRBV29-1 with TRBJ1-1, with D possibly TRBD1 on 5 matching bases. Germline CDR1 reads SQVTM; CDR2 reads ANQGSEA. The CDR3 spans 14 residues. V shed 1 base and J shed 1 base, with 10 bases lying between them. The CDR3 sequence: CSVEGRQSNTEAFF. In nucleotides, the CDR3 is TGCAGCGTTGAAGGCCGACAGTCGAACACTGAAGCTTTCTTT.

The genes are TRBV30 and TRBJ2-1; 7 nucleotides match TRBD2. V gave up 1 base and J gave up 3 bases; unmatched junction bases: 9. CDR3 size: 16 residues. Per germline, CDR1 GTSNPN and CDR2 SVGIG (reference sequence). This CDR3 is CAWSEDVGGNYNEQFF. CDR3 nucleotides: TGTGCCTGGAGTGAGGACGTGGGGGGGAACTACAATGAGCAGTTCTTC.

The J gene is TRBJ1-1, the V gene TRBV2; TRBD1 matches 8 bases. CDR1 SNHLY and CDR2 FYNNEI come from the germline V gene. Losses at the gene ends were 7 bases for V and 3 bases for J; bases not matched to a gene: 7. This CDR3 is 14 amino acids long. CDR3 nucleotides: TGTGCCAGCACTGTTTTACAGGGGGACACTGAAGCTTTCTTT. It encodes CASTVLQGDTEAFF.

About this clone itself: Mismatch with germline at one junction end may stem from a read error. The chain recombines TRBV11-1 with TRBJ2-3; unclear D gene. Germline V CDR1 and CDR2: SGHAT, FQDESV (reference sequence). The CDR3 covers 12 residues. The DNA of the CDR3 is TGTGCCAGCAGCATGGTAGAGTATACTCAGTATTTT. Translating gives CASSMVEYTQYF.

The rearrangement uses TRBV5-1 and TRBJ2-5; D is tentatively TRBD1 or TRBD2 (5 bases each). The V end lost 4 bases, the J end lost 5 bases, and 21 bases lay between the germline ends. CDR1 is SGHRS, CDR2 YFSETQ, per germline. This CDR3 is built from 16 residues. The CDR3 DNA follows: TGCGCCAGCAGCGTAACTGGTAGGGGAGCGACCGAGACCCAGTACTTC. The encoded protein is CASSVTGRGATETQYF.

The DNA of the CDR3 is TGTGCCTGGAGTGTACAGCGAGACTACACCTTC. It yields the protein CAWSVQRDYTF. V is TRBV30 and J is TRBJ1-2; D is unresolved. Germline V gene data show CDR1 as GTSNPN and CDR2 as SVGIG (reference sequence). The CDR3 length is 11 residues. V lost 0 bases, J lost 10 bases, and 9 bases lay in between.

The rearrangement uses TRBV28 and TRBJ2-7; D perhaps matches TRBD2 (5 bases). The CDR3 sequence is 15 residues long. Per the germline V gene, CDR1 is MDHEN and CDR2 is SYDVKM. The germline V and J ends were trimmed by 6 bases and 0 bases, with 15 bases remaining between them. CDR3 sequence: CASRSSGSNSYEQYF. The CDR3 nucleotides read TGTGCCAGCAGGAGCAGCGGCTCCAACTCCTACGAGCAGTACTTC.

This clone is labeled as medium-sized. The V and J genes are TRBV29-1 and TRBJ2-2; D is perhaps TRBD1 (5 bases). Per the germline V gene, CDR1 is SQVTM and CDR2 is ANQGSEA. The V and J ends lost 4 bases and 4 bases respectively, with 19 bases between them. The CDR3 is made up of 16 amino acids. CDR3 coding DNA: TGCAGCGTTGTGTCAATGCAGGGAAGGTCCACCGGGGAGCTGTTTTTT. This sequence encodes CSVVSMQGRSTGELFF.